These T cell receptor beta chains were read from a single sample in a study of cytomegalovirus exposure and HLA in healthy donors. The assay was immunoSEQ multiplex PCR, and TCRdb's table has in-frame clones only and misses some. The sample holds tens of thousands of clones, approximately 75% seen once. The sequenced sample was PBMCs. The origin of the receptors is a woman in her twenties or thirties in good health and CMV-seronegative. The CDR3 runs from the conserved cysteine through the conserved F or W.

CDR3 | V
CATSRATGRAGYTF | TRBV15
CASSQDARARAYEQYF | TRBV4-2
CASSLKASGNYGYTF | TRBV27
CASSGVLASTGELFF | TRBV4-2
CASSPLSGELFF | TRBV5-1
CASSFRLAGVEGTGELFF | TRBV7-7
CASSLAVAGAKETQYF | TRBV7-2
CASSLQTGGFGNTIYF | TRBV5-1
CASSQGLPGAFF | TRBV16
CASSLNSGMYNEQFF | TRBV5-4
CASSPSDAGGRGYTF | TRBV18
CASTVGDPGTGGPTDTQYF | TRBV7-9
CASSRDRGQDNEQFF | TRBV19
CVRSFRTSGRYLAKNIQYF | TRBV7-5
CASSPGLAGADTQYF | TRBV6-5
CSVGQMGHTGELFF | TRBV29-1
CSSKSRPAYEQYF | TRBV7-9
CASRTGGGANVLTF | TRBV7-2
CASSLTSGSNEQFF | TRBV27
CASRLEGVPGNTIYF | TRBV6-6
CASSLAAGGLAGSLPGANVLTF | TRBV13
CASSRNDRPNEKLFF | TRBV27
CANLLAGEVSDTQYF | TRBV10-1
CASSRPGTGVLATDTQYF | TRBV5-1
CASSQPGLPVSGANVLTF | TRBV4-2
CASSKFPIPGHLNTEAFF | TRBV21-1
CAISGTWGDTGELFF | TRBV10-3
CAGGQGLSYEQYF | TRBV2
CASSSTGTWNQPQHF | TRBV7-9
CATSREGGGGYGYTF | TRBV15
CASSYRLFNSPLHF | TRBV5-6
CASRTGGESTGELFF | TRBV5-1
CASSLSSRASTDTQYF | TRBV5-1
CASSLTGNEQFF | TRBV6-5
CASSLDLYNEQFF | TRBV11-2
CAISAMSYSYEQYF | TRBV10-3
CASSLVADYSNQPQHF | TRBV5-8
CASSPPRVGDEQYF | TRBV18
CASSIAGTTYEQYF | TRBV5-1
CSAGLAGFAETQYF | TRBV29-1
CASSPYPGVNEQYF | TRBV7-8
CASSQGTMNTEAFF | TRBV25-1